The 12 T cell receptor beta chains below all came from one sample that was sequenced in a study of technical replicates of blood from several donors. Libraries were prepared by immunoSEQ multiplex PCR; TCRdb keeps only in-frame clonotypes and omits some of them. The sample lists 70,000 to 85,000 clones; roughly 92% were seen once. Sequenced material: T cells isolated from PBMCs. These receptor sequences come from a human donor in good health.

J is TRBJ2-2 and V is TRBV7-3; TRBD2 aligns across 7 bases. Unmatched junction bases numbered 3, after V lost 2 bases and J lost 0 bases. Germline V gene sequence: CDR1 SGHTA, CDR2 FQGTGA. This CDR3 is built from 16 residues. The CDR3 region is CASSLSGGSNTGELFF. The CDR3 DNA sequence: TGTGCCAGCAGCTTATCGGGAGGATCGAACACCGGGGAGCTGTTTTTT.

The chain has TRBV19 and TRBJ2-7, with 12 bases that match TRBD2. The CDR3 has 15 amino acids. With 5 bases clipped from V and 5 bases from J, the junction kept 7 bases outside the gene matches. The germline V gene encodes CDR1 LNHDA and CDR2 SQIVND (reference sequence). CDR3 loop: CASSSMTSGSNEQYF. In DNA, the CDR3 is TGTGCCAGTAGTTCGATGACTAGCGGGAGCAACGAGCAGTACTTC.

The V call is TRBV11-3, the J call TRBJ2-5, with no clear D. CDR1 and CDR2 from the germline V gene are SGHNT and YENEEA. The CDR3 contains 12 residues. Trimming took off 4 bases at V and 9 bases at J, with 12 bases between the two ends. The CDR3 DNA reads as TGTGCCAGCAGCTCCCTGGAAGGAGCCCAGTACTTC. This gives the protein CASSSLEGAQYF.

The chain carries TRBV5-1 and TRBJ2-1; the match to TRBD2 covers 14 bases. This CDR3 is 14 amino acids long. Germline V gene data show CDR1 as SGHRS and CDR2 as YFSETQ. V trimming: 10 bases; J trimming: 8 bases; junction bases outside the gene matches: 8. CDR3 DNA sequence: TGCGCCTCAATCGGGACTAGCGGGAGATATGAGCAGTTCTTC. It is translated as CASIGTSGRYEQFF.

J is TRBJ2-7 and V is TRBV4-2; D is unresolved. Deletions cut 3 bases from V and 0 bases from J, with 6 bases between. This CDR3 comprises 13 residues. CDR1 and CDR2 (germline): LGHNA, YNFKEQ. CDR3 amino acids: CASSHSSSYEQYF. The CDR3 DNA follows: TGTGCCAGCAGCCATTCCAGCTCCTACGAGCAGTACTTC.

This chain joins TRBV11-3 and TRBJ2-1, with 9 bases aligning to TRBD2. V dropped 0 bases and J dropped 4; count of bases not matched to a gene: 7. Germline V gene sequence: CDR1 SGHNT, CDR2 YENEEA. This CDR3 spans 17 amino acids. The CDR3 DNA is TGTGCCAGCAGCTTAGATAACCTAGCGGGACTTTACAATGAGCAGTTCTTC. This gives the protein CASSLDNLAGLYNEQFF. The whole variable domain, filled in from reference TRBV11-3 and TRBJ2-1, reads EAGVVQSPRYKIIEKKQPVAFWCNPISGHNTLYWYLQNLGQGPELLIRYENEEAVDDSQLPKDRFSAERLKGVDSTLKIQPAELGDSAVYLCASSLDNLAGLYNEQFFGPGTRLTVL.

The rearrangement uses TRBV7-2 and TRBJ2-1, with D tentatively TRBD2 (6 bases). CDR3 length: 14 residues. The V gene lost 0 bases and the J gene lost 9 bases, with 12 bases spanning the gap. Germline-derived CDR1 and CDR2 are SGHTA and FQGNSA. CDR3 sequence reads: CASSLAGGQVEQFF. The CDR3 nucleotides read TGTGCCAGCAGCTTAGCGGGAGGCCAGGTTGAGCAGTTCTTC.

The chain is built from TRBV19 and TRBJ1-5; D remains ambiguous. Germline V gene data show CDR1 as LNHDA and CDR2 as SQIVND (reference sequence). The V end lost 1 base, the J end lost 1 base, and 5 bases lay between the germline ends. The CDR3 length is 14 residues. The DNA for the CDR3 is TGTGCCAGTAGTATAGGTCAGAGCAATCAGCCCCAGCATTTT. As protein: CASSIGQSNQPQHF.

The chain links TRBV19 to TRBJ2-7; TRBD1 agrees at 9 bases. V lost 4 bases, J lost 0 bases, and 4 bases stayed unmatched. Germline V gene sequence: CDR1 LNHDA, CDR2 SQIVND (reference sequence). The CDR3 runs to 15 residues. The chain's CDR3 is CASSRGQGSSYEQYF. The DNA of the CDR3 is TGTGCCAGTAGTAGGGGACAGGGAAGCTCCTACGAGCAGTACTTC.

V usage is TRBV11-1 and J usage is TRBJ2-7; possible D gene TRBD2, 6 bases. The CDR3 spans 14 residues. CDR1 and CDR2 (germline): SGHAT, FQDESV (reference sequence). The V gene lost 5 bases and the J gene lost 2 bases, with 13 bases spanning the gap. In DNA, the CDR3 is TGTGCCAGCAGCCTCCTTAGCGGCCCCTACGAGCAGTACTTC. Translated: CASSLLSGPYEQYF.

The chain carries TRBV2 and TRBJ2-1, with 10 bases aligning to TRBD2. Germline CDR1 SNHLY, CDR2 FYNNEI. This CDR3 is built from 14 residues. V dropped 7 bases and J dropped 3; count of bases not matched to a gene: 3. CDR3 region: CASISSGGYNEQFF. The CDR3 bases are TGTGCCAGCATATCTAGCGGGGGCTACAATGAGCAGTTCTTC.

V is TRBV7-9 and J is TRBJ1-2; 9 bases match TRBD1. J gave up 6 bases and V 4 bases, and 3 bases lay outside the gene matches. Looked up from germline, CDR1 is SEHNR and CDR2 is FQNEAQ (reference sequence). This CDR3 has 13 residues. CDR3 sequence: CASSSGQGNGYTF. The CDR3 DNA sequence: TGTGCCAGCAGCTCCGGACAGGGGAATGGCTACACCTTC.